This passage covers 5 T cell receptor beta chains from one sample sequenced in a study of blood T cell repertoires in COVID-19. TCRdb's table, derived via immunoSEQ multiplex PCR, lists solely in-frame clones and lacks some. The sample holds approximately 220,000 clones, 80% to 85% seen once. Sample: peripheral blood. The source is a woman aged 55 to 70 with acute or convalescent COVID-19.

Here the CDR3 DNA reads TGTGCCAGCAGCCCTACCCCTGGGGGGGGGCGCGTTGGCTACACCTTC. Its protein is CASSPTPGGGRVGYTF. The chain carries TRBV7-8 and TRBJ1-2, with D possibly matching TRBD1 (6 bases). Germline lookup yields CDR1 SGHVS and CDR2 FQNEAQ. Between the trimmed V and J ends, which lost 5 bases and 7 bases, there was a span of 23 bases. The CDR3 totals 16 residues. The variable domain in full, with the rest retrieved from reference TRBV7-8 and TRBJ1-2, is GAGVSQSPRYKVAKRGQDVALRCDPISGHVSLFWYQQALGQGPEFLTYFQNEAQLDKSGLPSDRFFAERPEGSVSTLKIQRTQQEDSAVYLCASSPTPGGGRVGYTFGSGTRLTVV.

This clone was counted a few times. The rearrangement joins TRBV10-1 to TRBJ2-7; D gene uncertain. V lost 6 bases to trimming and J lost 2 bases, with 14 bases between them. The CDR3 covers 14 residues. CDR1 WNHNN and CDR2 SYGVQD come from the germline V gene (reference sequence). The CDR3 region has the DNA TGCGCCAGCAGCCCTGCCCGGTCCCCCTACGAGCAGTACTTC. Its protein product is CASSPARSPYEQYF.

The chain carries TRBV5-6 and TRBJ1-2, with TRBD1 as a possible D gene (6 bases). There are 13 residues in the CDR3. Germline V gene data show CDR1 as SGHDT and CDR2 as YYEEEE. V lost 6 bases, J lost 3 bases, and 12 bases lay in between. CDR3 nucleotide sequence: TGTGCCAGCACCCCGACAGGTTACTATGGCTACACCTTC. Its translation: CASTPTGYYGYTF.

This chain links TRBV19 with TRBJ1-5, with TRBD1 matching 8 bases. The CDR3 has 20 amino acids. Losses at the gene ends were 3 bases for V and 7 bases for J; bases not matched to a gene: 23. Germline V CDR1 and CDR2: LNHDA, SQIVND (reference sequence). For the CDR3, the DNA is TGTGCCAGTAGTATGGGTAGGTCAGGGGGCTTTGGTAGGGAGGAGCAGCCCCAGCATTTT. Amino acids: CASSMGRSGGFGREEQPQHF.

The chain employs TRBV28 and TRBJ1-5, with TRBD1 as a possible D gene (5 bases). The V end lost 5 bases, the J end lost 0 bases, and 11 bases lay between the germline ends. This CDR3 has 15 amino acids. Germline assignment: CDR1 MDHEN and CDR2 SYDVKM. CDR3 sequence: CASSIRQISNQPQHF. DNA for the CDR3: TGTGCCAGCAGTATACGACAGATTAGCAATCAGCCCCAGCATTTT.